What follows are 22 T cell receptor beta chains derived from one specimen sequenced in a study of cytomegalovirus exposure and HLA in healthy donors. The PCR had 60 Vbeta and 13 Jbeta primers. The data were produced by immunoSEQ multiplex PCR, yet TCRdb's version contains in-frame clones alone and is incomplete. Altogether some 100,000 clones are present, about 75% being singletons, with the ten largest covering approximately 4.8%. Specimen: PBMCs. The receptors stem from a woman aged 18-29 years in good health and CMV-seropositive.

This chain links TRBV25-1 with TRBJ2-3, with 8 bases fitting TRBD2. Trimming at V came to 7 bases and at J to 1 base, leaving 10 bases not matched to a gene. The V gene's germline CDR1 is MGHDK and CDR2 SYGVNS. The CDR3 runs 16 residues. The CDR3 loop is CASNNRGLGRTDTQYF. The CDR3 DNA reads as TGTGCCAGCAACAATCGGGGACTAGGGCGCACAGATACGCAGTATTTT. The whole variable domain, filled in from reference TRBV25-1 and TRBJ2-3, reads EADIYQTPRYLVIGTGKKITLECSQTMGHDKMYWYQQDPGMELHLIHYSYGVNSTEKGDLSSESTVSRIRTEHFPLTLESARPSHTSQYLCASNNRGLGRTDTQYFGPGTRLTVL.

V gene TRBV6-1 combines with J gene TRBJ2-5; 10 bases are shared with TRBD1. CDR1 and CDR2 from the germline V gene are MNHNS and SASEGT. The CDR3 runs 18 residues. V shed 1 base, J shed 1 base, and the junction held 9 bases outside the gene matches. CDR3 in DNA: TGTGCCAGCAGTGAAGTAGGGACAGGGGCGCTCCCCCAAGAGACCCAGTACTTC. Protein product: CASSEVGTGALPQETQYF.

The CDR3 spells CATSRDLQETQYF. The CDR3 DNA reads as TGTGCCACCAGCAGAGATCTCCAAGAGACCCAGTACTTC. The chain is built from TRBV15 and TRBJ2-5; D unclear. CDR1 is LNHNV, CDR2 YYDKDF, per germline (reference sequence). The CDR3 sequence is 13 residues long. Trimming left V 0 bases short and J 1 base short, with 3 bases between.

V and J are TRBV7-8 and TRBJ2-1; TRBD2 aligns across 12 bases. After removal of 6 bases from V and 5 bases from J, the junction contained 5 bases not matched to a gene. Germline values: CDR1 SGHVS, CDR2 FQNEAQ. The CDR3 extends over 15 amino acids. CDR3: CASSSGLAGHNEQFF. DNA of the CDR3: TGTGCCAGCAGTTCGGGACTAGCGGGCCACAATGAGCAGTTCTTC.

The V gene is TRBV7-6, the J gene TRBJ2-1; D not resolved. CDR3 size: 11 residues. V lost 3 bases and J lost 6, with 3 bases in between. Germline V lookup: CDR1 SGHVS, CDR2 FNYEAQ. CDR3 bases: TGTGCCAGCAGCTTCCTCAATGAGCAGTTCTTC. It yields the protein CASSFLNEQFF.

The J gene is TRBJ2-1, the V gene TRBV4-3; the D gene is possibly TRBD2 (5 bases). Germline CDR1 LGHNA, CDR2 YSLEER. Trimming left V 0 bases short and J 10 bases short, with 16 bases between. The CDR3 runs to 15 residues. CDR3 coding DNA: TGCGCCAGCAGCCAAGAAGAGGGCGGACCCGCCGAGCAGTTCTTC. Its protein is CASSQEEGGPAEQFF.

This clone showed up just once. The rearrangement links TRBV4-3 to TRBJ2-6; 12 bases line up with TRBD2. V shed 3 bases and J 0 bases; nucleotides not matched to a gene: 3. Per the germline V gene, CDR1 is LGHNA and CDR2 is YSLEER. CDR3 length: 18 residues. The CDR3 DNA is TGCGCCAGCAGCCACCCGACTAGCGGGGGCTCTGGGGCCAACGTCCTGACTTTC. The encoded protein is CASSHPTSGGSGANVLTF.

This chain joins TRBV19 and TRBJ2-7, with 11 bases fitting TRBD2. Unmatched junction bases numbered 3, after V lost 5 bases and J lost 3 bases. This CDR3 has 14 residues. CDR1 LNHDA and CDR2 SQIVND come from the germline V gene (reference sequence). The CDR3 region has the DNA TGTGCCAGTAGTTACACTAGCGGGAGCTACGAGCAGTACTTC. This codes for CASSYTSGSYEQYF.

The genes are TRBV29-1 and TRBJ2-5, with D maybe TRBD2 (6 bases). Germline CDR1 reads SQVTM; CDR2 reads ANQGSEA. This CDR3 spans 16 amino acids. The ends were cut back, 0 bases at V and 11 bases at J, with 25 bases in the middle. CDR3 sequence reads: CSVEEGNRRLPGEQYF. CDR3 nucleotide sequence: TGCAGCGTTGAAGAGGGGAATCGGAGGCTACCGGGGGAGCAGTACTTC. Variable domain in full (rest from reference TRBV29-1 and TRBJ2-5): SAVISQKPSRDICQRGTSLTIQCQVDSQVTMMFWYRQQPGQSLTLIATANQGSEATYESGFVIDKFPISRPNLTFSTLTVSNMSPEDSSIYLCSVEEGNRRLPGEQYFGPGTRLLVL.

J is TRBJ2-1 and V is TRBV6-4; D remains unclear. This CDR3 has 15 amino acids. Germline CDR1 MRHNA, CDR2 SNTAGT. The ends were cut back, 6 bases at V and 1 base at J, with 13 bases in the middle. The CDR3 nucleotides are TGTGCCAGCAGCCCCGCCGGTCCTTCCTACAATGAGCAGTTCTTC. Translated, it gives CASSPAGPSYNEQFF.

The chain links TRBV28 to TRBJ1-1, with TRBD1 as a possible D gene (6 bases). Germline CDR1 MDHEN, CDR2 SYDVKM. The CDR3 totals 14 residues. The germline V and J ends were trimmed by 2 bases and 3 bases, with 10 bases remaining between them. CDR3 loop: CASSLTQGDTEAFF. In DNA form, the CDR3 reads TGTGCCAGCAGTTTAACACAGGGTGACACTGAAGCTTTCTTT.

V usage is TRBV7-2 and J usage is TRBJ2-1, with a possible D match to TRBD2 (6 bases). V shed 2 bases and J shed 7 bases, with 12 bases lying between them. The length of the CDR3 is 14 residues. The germline V gene has CDR1 SGHTA and CDR2 FQGNSA. Written as DNA, the CDR3 is TGTGCCAGCAGCTTACCGGGACTCCTAAATGAGCAGTTCTTC. Translation gives CASSLPGLLNEQFF.

The chain uses TRBV7-3 and TRBJ2-7, with 10 bases aligning to TRBD1. CDR3 length equals 14 residues. The V gene's germline CDR1 is SGHTA and CDR2 FQGTGA. V lost 1 base, J lost 5 bases, and 2 bases stayed unmatched. CDR3 in amino acids: CASSLIGQGDEQYF. In nucleotides, the CDR3 is TGTGCCAGCAGCTTAATAGGACAGGGGGACGAGCAGTACTTC.

J is TRBJ2-1 and V is TRBV28; possibly TRBD2 for D (6 bases). Looked up from germline, CDR1 is MDHEN and CDR2 is SYDVKM. Trimming removed 6 bases from V and 6 bases from J, with 12 bases in between. The length of the CDR3 is 13 residues. The CDR3 region is CASSGSNSNEQFF. Written as DNA, the CDR3 is TGTGCCAGCAGCGGGAGCAATAGCAATGAGCAGTTCTTC.

The chain is built from TRBV4-3 and TRBJ2-1, with a weak D call TRBD2 (6 bases). The CDR3 loop spans 16 amino acids. Germline assignment: CDR1 LGHNA and CDR2 YSLEER. V was cut by 0 bases and J by 3 bases, with 12 bases left in between. CDR3: CASSQDWASVYNEQFF. The CDR3 nucleotides read TGCGCCAGCAGCCAAGATTGGGCTAGCGTCTACAATGAGCAGTTCTTC.

The chain carries TRBV6-5 and TRBJ2-3; TRBD2 matches at 8 bases. The CDR3 consists of 14 residues. V shed 7 bases and J 0 bases; nucleotides not matched to a gene: 3. Germline V gives CDR1 MNHEY, CDR2 SVGAGI. This CDR3 reads CASTSGWSTDTQYF. Written as DNA, the CDR3 is TGTGCCAGCACTAGCGGGTGGAGCACAGATACGCAGTATTTT.

This clone has a handful of counts. The V call is TRBV6-5, the J call TRBJ1-4; possibly TRBD1 for D (5 bases). Germline-derived CDR1 and CDR2 are MNHEY and SVGAGI. There are 13 residues in the CDR3. V gave up 6 bases and J gave up 4 bases, with 9 bases separating them. The CDR3 here is CASSLDNNEKLFF. CDR3 DNA sequence: TGTGCCAGCAGCCTGGACAATAATGAAAAACTGTTTTTT.

The V gene is TRBV5-6, the J gene TRBJ2-7, with a weak D call TRBD1 (6 bases). The CDR3 covers 15 residues. Germline CDR1 reads SGHDT; CDR2 reads YYEEEE. V was trimmed by 0 bases and J by 3 bases, leaving 13 bases between them. DNA of the CDR3: TGTGCCAGCAGCTTGGGACTCCAGGGGATCTACGAGCAGTACTTC. It codes for CASSLGLQGIYEQYF. The entire variable domain, with the rest obtained from reference TRBV5-6 and TRBJ2-7, is as follows: DAGVTQSPTHLIKTRGQQVTLRCSPKSGHDTVSWYQQALGQGPQFIFQYYEEEERQRGNFPDRFSGHQFPNYSSELNVNALLLGDSALYLCASSLGLQGIYEQYFGPGTRLTVT.

The V and J genes are TRBV19 and TRBJ1-5; weak D call: TRBD1 (6 bases). This CDR3 comprises 14 residues. Per germline, CDR1 LNHDA and CDR2 SQIVND (reference sequence). The ends were cut back, 5 bases at V and 7 bases at J, with 15 bases in the middle. The CDR3 DNA is TGTGCCAGTAGTCCGAATGAGGGGGAGCAGCCCCAGCATTTT. This gives the protein CASSPNEGEQPQHF. Full variable domain (outside the CDR3, taken from reference TRBV19 and TRBJ1-5): DGGITQSPKYLFRKEGQNVTLSCEQNLNHDAMYWYRQDPGQGLRLIYYSQIVNDFQKGDIAEGYSVSREKKESFPLTVTSAQKNPTAFYLCASSPNEGEQPQHFGDGTRLSIL.

This chain joins TRBV27 and TRBJ2-7, with 7 positions matching TRBD2. Looked up from germline, CDR1 is MNHEY and CDR2 is SMNVEV (reference sequence). The CDR3 runs 12 residues. Trimming at V came to 3 bases and at J to 4 bases, leaving 0 bases not matched to a gene. The CDR3 protein is CASSFGGYEQYF. The CDR3 DNA sequence: TGTGCCAGCAGTTTCGGGGGGTACGAGCAGTACTTC.

Only one count was recorded for this clone. This CDR3 reads CASSSGTGEVEQYF. DNA of the CDR3: TGTGCCAGCAGCTCCGGGACAGGGGAGGTCGAGCAGTACTTC. The chain links TRBV7-8 to TRBJ2-7; 10 nucleotides match TRBD1. V lost 4 bases, J lost 6 bases, and 6 bases stayed unmatched. Germline-derived CDR1 and CDR2 are SGHVS and FQNEAQ. The CDR3 consists of 14 residues.

The sample holds a few counts of this clone. V and J are TRBV4-1 and TRBJ1-1, with D possibly matching TRBD1 (6 bases). CDR3 length: 14 amino acids. CDR1 is MGHRA, CDR2 YSYEKL, per germline. Trimming cost V 5 bases and J 3 bases, with 13 bases left between them. CDR3 protein: CASSSRQEHTEAFF. Here the CDR3 DNA reads TGCGCCAGCAGCTCACGACAGGAACACACTGAAGCTTTCTTT.